One sample yielded the 7 T cell receptor beta chains listed below, sequenced in a study of cytomegalovirus exposure and HLA in healthy donors. PCR amplification relied on 60 Vbeta primers (plus 13 Jbeta primers). The assay was immunoSEQ multiplex PCR, and TCRdb's table has in-frame clones only and misses some. The sample holds approximately 190,000 clones; roughly 80% are singletons and the top ten take roughly 2.8%. The sequenced sample consisted of PBMCs. These receptors originate from a woman between 45 and 60 years old in good health and CMV-seropositive.

Note on this clone: A read error may account for a junction end that differs from germline. V usage is TRBV15 and J usage is TRBJ2-3, with 8 bases fitting TRBD2. This CDR3 is 13 amino acids long. Germline CDR1 LNHNV, CDR2 YYDKDF (reference sequence). CDR3 loop: CATSRAPGGEGYF. The DNA of the CDR3 is TGTGCCACCAGTAGAGCCCCCGGGGGGGAGGGGTATTTT.

This rearrangement joins TRBV6-6 to TRBJ1-4; 9 bases are shared with TRBD1. V lost 4 bases, J lost 8 bases, and 2 bases stayed unmatched. This CDR3 comprises 13 residues. CDR1 is MNHNY and CDR2 is SVGAGI in the germline V gene (reference sequence). DNA for the CDR3: TGTGCCAGCAGTTCAACAGGGGGCGAAAAACTGTTTTTT. Translated: CASSSTGGEKLFF.

The CDR3 region is CASSSGQGGWFF. The CDR3 DNA sequence: TGCGCCAGCAGCTCCGGACAGGGCGGTTGGTTTTTT. This chain uses TRBV5-1 with TRBJ1-4; 8 bases fit TRBD1. After removal of 3 bases from V and 16 bases from J, the junction contained 8 bases not matched to a gene. Germline CDR1 reads SGHRS; CDR2 reads YFSETQ. The CDR3 extends over 12 amino acids.

The chain recombines TRBV9 with TRBJ2-3, with 10 bases that match TRBD2. Trimming removed 3 bases from V and 0 bases from J; junction bases left unmatched: 4. CDR1 and CDR2 (germline): SGDLS, YYNGEE. CDR3 length: 16 residues. CDR3 region: CASSALAGRSTDTQYF. The DNA of the CDR3 is TGTGCCAGCAGCGCACTAGCGGGACGAAGCACAGATACGCAGTATTTT.

The rearrangement joins TRBV30 to TRBJ2-5; D is undetermined. Germline V lookup: CDR1 GTSNPN, CDR2 SVGIG (reference sequence). The CDR3 has 11 residues. V gave up 3 bases and J gave up 4 bases, with 6 bases separating them. The DNA for the CDR3 is TGTGCCTGGAGCAGATTAGAGACCCAGTACTTC. Translation gives CAWSRLETQYF.

CDR3 protein: CASSERGSDSYEQYF. The CDR3 DNA sequence: TGCGCCAGCAGTGAGAGGGGATCGGACTCCTACGAGCAGTACTTC. The rearrangement joins TRBV10-1 to TRBJ2-7; D is possibly TRBD1 (5 bases). The CDR3 consists of 15 residues. Germline CDR1 reads WNHNN; CDR2 reads SYGVQD (reference sequence). V was trimmed by 2 bases and J by 0 bases, leaving 11 bases between them.

The chain links TRBV9 to TRBJ2-7; D unresolved. CDR3 size: 12 residues. CDR1 and CDR2 (germline): SGDLS, YYNGEE. Trimming left V 0 bases short and J 6 bases short, with 7 bases between. The CDR3 protein is CASSVELSEQYF. DNA of the CDR3: TGTGCCAGCAGCGTAGAATTATCCGAGCAGTACTTC.